This TCR beta chain was identified in a study of cytomegalovirus exposure and HLA in healthy donors. About the research overall: A subsequent analysis reported that the 95 to 150 validation repertoires were produced on the same platform that had also been used for the 550 to 750 first-cohort repertoires.

J was trimmed by 0 bases and V by 5 bases; bases with no gene match: 2. In germline, CDR1 is SGHRS, CDR2 YFSETQ. The CDR3 extends over 15 amino acids. The study drew the donors from its roughly 120-subject validation cohort, separate from the approximately 700-subject first cohort. Data came from immunoSEQ multiplex PCR; TCRdb stores just in-frame clones and leaves some out. The table has fewer than 120,000 clones, roughly 89% seen once. Of note for this clone: What it binds is unknown.

Study-wide results and limits: TCR beta chains numbering under 200 were designated cytomegalovirus-associated.

This sequence originates from a woman between 18 and 29 years old in good health and CMV-seronegative. Specimen: PBMCs. The chain couples TRBV5-1 to TRBJ2-7; TRBD2 agrees at 13 bases. In DNA form, the CDR3 reads TGCGCCAGCAGGACTAGCGGGGGGAGCTCCTACGAGCAGTACTTC. It encodes CASRTSGGSSYEQYF.